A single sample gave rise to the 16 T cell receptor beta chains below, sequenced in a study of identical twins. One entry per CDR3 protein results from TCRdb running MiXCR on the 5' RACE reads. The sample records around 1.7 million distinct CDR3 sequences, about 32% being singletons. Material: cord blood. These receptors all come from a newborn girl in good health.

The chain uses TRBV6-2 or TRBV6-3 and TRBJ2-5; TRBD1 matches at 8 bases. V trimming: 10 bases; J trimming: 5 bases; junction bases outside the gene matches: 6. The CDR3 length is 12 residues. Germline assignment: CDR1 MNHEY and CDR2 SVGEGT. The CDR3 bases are TGTGCCACCCTAGACAGGGGTGAGACCCAGTACTTC. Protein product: CATLDRGETQYF.

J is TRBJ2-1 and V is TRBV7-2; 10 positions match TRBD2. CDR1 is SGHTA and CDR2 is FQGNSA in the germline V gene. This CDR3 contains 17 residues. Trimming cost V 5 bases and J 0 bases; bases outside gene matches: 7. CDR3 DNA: TGTGCCAGCAGCAGATCTTGGACTAGCGGCTCCTACAATGAGCAGTTCTTC. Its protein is CASSRSWTSGSYNEQFF.

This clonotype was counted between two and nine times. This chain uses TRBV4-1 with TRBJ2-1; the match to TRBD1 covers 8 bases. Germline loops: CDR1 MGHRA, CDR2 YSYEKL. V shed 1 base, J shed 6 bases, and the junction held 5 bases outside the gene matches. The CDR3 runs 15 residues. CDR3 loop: CASSQGSGTGNEQFF. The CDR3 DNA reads TGCGCCAGCAGCCAAGGATCCGGGACAGGCAATGAGCAGTTCTTC.

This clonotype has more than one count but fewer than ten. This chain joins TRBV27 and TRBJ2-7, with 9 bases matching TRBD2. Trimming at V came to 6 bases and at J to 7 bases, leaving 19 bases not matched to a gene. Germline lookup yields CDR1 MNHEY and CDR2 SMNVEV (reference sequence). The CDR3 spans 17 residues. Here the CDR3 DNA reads TGTGCCAGCAGCCACTTGTTGGGACTAGCCACATACAATGAGCAGTACTTC. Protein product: CASSHLLGLATYNEQYF.

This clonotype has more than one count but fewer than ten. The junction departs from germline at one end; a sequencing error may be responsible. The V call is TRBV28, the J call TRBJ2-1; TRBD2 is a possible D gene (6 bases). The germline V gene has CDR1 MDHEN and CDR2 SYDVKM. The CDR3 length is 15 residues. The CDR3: CAGSLYLAQTYEQFF. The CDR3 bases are TGTGCCGGCAGTTTATATCTAGCGCAAACCTACGAGCAGTTCTTC.

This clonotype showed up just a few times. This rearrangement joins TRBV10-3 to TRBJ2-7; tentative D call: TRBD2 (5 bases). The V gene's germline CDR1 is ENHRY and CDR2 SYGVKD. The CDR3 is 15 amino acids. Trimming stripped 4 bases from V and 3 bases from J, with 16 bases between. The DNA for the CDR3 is TGTGCCATCAGTGGATCTCGGGGTTTCCACTACGAGCAGTACTTC. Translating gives CAISGSRGFHYEQYF.

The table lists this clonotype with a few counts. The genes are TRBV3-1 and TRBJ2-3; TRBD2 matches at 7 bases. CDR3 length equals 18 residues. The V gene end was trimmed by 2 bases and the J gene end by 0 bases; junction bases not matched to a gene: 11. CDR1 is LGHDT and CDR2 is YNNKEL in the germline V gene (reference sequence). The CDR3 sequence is CASSQKRLATFSTDTQYF. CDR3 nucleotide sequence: TGTGCCAGCAGCCAAAAAAGACTAGCAACCTTTAGCACAGATACGCAGTATTTT.

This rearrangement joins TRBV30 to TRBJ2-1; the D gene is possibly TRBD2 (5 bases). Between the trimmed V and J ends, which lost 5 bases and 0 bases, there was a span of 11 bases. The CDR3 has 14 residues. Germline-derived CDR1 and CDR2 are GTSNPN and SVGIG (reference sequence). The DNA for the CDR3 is TGTGCCTGGGCACCGGGGTTCTCCTACAATGAGCAGTTCTTC. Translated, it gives CAWAPGFSYNEQFF.

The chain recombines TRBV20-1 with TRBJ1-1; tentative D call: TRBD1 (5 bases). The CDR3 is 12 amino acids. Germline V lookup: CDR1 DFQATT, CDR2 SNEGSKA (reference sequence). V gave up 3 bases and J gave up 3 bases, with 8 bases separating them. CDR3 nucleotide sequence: TGCAGTGCTAGGGCGGGGCACACTGAAGCTTTCTTT. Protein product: CSARAGHTEAFF.

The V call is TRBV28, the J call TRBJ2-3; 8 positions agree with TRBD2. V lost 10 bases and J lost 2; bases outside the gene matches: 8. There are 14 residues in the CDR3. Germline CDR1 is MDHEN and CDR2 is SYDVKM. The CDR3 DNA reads TGTGCCACGGCAGCGGGGGCCCTCACAGATACGCAGTATTTT. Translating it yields CATAAGALTDTQYF.

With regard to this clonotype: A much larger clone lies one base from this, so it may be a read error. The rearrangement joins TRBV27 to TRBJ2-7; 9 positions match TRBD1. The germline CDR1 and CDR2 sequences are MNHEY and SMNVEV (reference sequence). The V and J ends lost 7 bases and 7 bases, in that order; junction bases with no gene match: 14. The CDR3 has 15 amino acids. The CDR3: CASTTTGGIVNEQYF. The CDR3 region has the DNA TGTGCCAGCACCACAACAGGGGGCATTGTCAATGAGCAGTACTTC.

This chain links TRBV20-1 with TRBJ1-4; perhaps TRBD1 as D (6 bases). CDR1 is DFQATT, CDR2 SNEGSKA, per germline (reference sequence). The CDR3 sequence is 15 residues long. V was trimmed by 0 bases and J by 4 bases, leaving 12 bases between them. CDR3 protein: CSARDAGRGNEKLFF. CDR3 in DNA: TGCAGTGCTAGAGATGCGGGCAGGGGTAATGAAAAACTGTTTTTT.

This chain's CDR3 is CASSLGTGSSTDTQYF. The CDR3 bases are TGTGCCAGCAGCTTAGGGACGGGCTCGAGCACAGATACGCAGTATTTT. V is TRBV7-2 and J is TRBJ2-3; D is unresolved. The germline gives CDR1 SGHTA, CDR2 FQGNSA. The CDR3 has 16 residues. V was trimmed by 1 base and J by 0 bases, leaving 11 bases between them.

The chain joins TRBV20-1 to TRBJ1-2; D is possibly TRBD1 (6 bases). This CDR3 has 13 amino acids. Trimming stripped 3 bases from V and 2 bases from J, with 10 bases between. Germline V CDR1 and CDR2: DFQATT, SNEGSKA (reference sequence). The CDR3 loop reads CSASLTGNYGYTF. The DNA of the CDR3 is TGCAGTGCTAGTCTCACAGGGAACTATGGCTACACCTTC.

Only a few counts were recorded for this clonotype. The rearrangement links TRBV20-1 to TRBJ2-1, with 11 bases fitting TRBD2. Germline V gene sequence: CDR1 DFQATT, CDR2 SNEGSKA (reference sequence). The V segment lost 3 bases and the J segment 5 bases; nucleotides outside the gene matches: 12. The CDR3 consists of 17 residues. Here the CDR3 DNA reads TGCAGTGCTAGGATTAGCGGGAGGGCCACCTACCACAATGAGCAGTTCTTC. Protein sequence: CSARISGRATYHNEQFF.

The CDR3 region is CASSKESKSSNTGELFF. The CDR3 DNA sequence: TGTGCCAGCAGCAAAGAGTCCAAATCCTCGAACACCGGGGAGCTGTTTTTT. The V gene is TRBV21-1, the J gene TRBJ2-2; the table gives TRBD2 as D, unverified against the DNA. TRBV21-1 is an annotated pseudogene. The CDR3 is 17 amino acids.